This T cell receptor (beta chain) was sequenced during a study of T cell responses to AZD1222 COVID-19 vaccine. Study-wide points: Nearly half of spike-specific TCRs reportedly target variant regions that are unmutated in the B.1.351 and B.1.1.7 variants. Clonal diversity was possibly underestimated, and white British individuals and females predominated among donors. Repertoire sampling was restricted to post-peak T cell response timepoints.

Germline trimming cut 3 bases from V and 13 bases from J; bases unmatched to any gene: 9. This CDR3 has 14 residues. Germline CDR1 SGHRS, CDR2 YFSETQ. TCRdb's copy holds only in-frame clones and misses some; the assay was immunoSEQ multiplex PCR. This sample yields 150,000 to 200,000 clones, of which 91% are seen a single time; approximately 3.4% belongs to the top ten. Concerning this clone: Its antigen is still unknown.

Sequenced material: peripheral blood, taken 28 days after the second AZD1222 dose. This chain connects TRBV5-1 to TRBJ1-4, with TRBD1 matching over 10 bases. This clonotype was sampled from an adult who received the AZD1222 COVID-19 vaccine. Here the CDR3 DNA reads TGCGCCAGCAGCTACAGGACAGGGGGTAGTGGACTGTTTTTT. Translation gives CASSYRTGGSGLFF.